The clone carrying this T cell receptor (beta chain) has only a few counts. As yet, its antigen is unknown. Alopecia areata patients had lesional scalp punch biopsies and peripheral blood taken from them. Extracted RNA was reverse transcribed into cDNA, the sequencing template. The assay was immunoSEQ multiplex PCR, and TCRdb's table has in-frame clones only and misses some. The sample has some 5,000 clones; about 60% are singletons. CDR1 is MNHNS, CDR2 SASEGT, per germline. Trimming cost V 6 bases and J 0 bases, with 11 bases left between them. The CDR3 length is 15 residues. The data belong to a study of CD8+ T cells in alopecia areata. Broader study findings: Clonality in lesional scalp, especially alopecia totalis/universalis, exceeded that of normal scalp. Possibly because of HLA-related factors, TCR sharing was less clear across patients than in mice.

The chain joins TRBV6-1 to TRBJ1-4; D is uncertain. This sequence originates from a human donor with alopecia areata. The source material was skin. The CDR3 region is CASSDKFATNEKLFF. As DNA, the CDR3 is TGTGCCAGCAGCGACAAATTCGCAACTAATGAAAAACTGTTTTTT.